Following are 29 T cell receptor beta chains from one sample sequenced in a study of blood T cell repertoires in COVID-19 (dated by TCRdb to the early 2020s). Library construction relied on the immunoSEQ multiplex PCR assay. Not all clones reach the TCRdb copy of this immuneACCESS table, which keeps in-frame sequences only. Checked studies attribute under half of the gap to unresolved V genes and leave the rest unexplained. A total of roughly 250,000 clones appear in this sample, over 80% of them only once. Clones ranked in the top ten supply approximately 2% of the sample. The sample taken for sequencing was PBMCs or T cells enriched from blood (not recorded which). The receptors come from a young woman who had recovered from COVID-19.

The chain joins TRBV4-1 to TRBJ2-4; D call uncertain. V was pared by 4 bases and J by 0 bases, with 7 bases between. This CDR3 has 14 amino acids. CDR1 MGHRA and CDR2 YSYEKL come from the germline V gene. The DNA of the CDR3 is TGCGCCAGCAGCCCCCCGGGAGCCAAAAACATTCAGTACTTC. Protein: CASSPPGAKNIQYF.

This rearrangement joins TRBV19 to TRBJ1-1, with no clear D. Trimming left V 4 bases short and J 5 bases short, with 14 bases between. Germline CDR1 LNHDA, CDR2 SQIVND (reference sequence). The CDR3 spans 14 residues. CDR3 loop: CASSTSRGETEAFF. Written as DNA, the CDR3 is TGTGCCAGTAGTACCAGTAGAGGAGAAACTGAAGCTTTCTTT. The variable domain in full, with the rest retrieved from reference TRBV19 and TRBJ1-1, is DGGITQSPKYLFRKEGQNVTLSCEQNLNHDAMYWYRQDPGQGLRLIYYSQIVNDFQKGDIAEGYSVSREKKESFPLTVTSAQKNPTAFYLCASSTSRGETEAFFGQGTRLTVV.

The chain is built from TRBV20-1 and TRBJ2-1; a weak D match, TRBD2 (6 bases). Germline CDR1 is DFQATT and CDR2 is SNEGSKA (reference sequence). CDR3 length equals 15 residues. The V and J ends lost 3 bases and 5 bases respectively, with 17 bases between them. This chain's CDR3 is CSASLPGVYNNEQFF. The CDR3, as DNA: TGCAGTGCTAGTCTTCCGGGAGTCTACAACAATGAGCAGTTCTTC.

The CDR3 DNA reads TGTGCCATCAGTGAGTCGACGGGGAGTTGGGGCTACACCTTC. Its translation: CAISESTGSWGYTF. This sequence joins TRBV10-3 and TRBJ1-2; D ambiguous. There are 14 residues in the CDR3. V lost 0 bases to trimming and J lost 8 bases, with 13 bases between them. Looked up from germline, CDR1 is ENHRY and CDR2 is SYGVKD.

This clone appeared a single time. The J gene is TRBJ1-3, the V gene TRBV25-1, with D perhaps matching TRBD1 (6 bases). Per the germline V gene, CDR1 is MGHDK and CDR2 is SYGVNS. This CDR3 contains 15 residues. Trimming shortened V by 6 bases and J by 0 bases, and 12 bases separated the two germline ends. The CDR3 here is CASSVTGSSGNTIYF. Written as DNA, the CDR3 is TGTGCCAGCAGCGTTACAGGGAGCTCTGGAAACACCATATATTTT.

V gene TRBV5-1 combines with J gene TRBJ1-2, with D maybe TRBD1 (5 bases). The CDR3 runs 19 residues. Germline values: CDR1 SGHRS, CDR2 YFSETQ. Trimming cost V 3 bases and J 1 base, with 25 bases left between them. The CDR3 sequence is CASSYFGSRVGQFNYGYTF. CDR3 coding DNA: TGCGCCAGCAGCTATTTTGGGTCTCGTGTGGGGCAGTTTAACTATGGCTACACCTTC.

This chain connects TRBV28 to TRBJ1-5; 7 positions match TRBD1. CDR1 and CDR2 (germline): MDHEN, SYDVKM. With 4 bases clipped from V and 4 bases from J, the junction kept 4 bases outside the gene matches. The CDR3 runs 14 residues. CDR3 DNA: TGTGCCAGCAGTTCGTCAGGGGGGAATCAGCCCCAGCATTTT. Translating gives CASSSSGGNQPQHF. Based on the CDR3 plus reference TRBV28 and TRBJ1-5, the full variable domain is DVKVTQSSRYLVKRTGEKVFLECVQDMDHENMFWYRQDPGLGLRLIYFSYDVKMKEKGDIPEGYSVSREKKERFSLILESASTNQTSMYLCASSSSGGNQPQHFGDGTRLSIL.

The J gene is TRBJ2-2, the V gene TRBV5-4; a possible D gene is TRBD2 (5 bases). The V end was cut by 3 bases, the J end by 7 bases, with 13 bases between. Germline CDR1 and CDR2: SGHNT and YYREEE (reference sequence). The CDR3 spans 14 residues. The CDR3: CASSSRTLFGELFF. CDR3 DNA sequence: TGTGCCAGCAGCTCTCGGACTCTTTTCGGGGAGCTGTTTTTT.

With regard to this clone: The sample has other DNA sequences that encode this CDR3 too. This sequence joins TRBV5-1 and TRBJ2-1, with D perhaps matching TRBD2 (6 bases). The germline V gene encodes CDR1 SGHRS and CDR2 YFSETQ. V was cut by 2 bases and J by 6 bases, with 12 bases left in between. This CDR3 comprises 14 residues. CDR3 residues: CASSFTGVGNEQFF. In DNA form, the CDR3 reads TGCGCCAGCAGCTTCACGGGGGTGGGCAATGAGCAGTTCTTC.

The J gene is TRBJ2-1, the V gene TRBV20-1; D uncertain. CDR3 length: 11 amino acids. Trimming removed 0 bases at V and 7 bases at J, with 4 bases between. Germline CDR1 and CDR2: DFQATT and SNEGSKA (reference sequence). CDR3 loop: CSARDPNEQFF. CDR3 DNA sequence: TGCAGTGCTAGAGATCCAAATGAGCAGTTCTTC.

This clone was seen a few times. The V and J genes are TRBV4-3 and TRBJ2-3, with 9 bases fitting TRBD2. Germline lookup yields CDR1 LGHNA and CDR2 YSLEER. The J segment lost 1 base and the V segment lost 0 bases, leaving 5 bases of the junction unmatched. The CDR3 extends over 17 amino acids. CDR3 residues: CASSQDRAGGGTDTQYF. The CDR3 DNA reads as TGCGCCAGCAGCCAAGATCGAGCGGGGGGAGGCACAGATACGCAGTATTTT.

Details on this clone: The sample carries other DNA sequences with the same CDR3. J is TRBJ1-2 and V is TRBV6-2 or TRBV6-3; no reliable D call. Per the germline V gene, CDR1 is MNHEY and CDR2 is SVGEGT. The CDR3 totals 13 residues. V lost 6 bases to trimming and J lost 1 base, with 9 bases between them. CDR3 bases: TGTGCCAGCAGCGATCGAGATAACTATGGCTACACCTTC. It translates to CASSDRDNYGYTF.

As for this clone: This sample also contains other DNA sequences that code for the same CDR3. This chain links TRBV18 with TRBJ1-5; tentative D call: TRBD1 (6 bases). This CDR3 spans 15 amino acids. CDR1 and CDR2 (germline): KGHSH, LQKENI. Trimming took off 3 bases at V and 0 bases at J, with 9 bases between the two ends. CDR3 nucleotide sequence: TGTGCCAGCTCACCCCCAGGGGATAGCAATCAGCCCCAGCATTTT. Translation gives CASSPPGDSNQPQHF.

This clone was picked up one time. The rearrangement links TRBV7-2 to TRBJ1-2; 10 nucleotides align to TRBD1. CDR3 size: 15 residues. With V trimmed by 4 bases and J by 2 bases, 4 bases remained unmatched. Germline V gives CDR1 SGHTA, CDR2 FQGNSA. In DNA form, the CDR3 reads TGTGCCAGCAGCTCACGGACAGGGGGGAACTATGGCTACACCTTC. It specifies CASSSRTGGNYGYTF.

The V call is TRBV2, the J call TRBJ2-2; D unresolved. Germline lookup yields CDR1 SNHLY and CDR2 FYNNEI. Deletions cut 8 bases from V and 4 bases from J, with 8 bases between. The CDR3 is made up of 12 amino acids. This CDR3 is CASSTGTGELFF. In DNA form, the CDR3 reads TGTGCCAGCTCTACCGGCACCGGGGAGCTGTTTTTT.

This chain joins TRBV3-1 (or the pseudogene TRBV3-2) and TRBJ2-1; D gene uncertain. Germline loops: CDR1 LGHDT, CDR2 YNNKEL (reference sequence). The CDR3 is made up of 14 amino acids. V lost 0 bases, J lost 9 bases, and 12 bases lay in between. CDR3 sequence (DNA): TGTGCCAGCAGCCAAGAGTTCCTTGGCGGTGAGCAGTTCTTC. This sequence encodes CASSQEFLGGEQFF.

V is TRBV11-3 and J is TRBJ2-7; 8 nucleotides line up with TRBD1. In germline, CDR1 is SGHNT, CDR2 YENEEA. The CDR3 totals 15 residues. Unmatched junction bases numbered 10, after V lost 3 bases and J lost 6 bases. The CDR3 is CASSFTGGHLAEQYF. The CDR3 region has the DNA TGTGCCAGCAGCTTTACAGGGGGTCACCTCGCCGAGCAGTACTTC.

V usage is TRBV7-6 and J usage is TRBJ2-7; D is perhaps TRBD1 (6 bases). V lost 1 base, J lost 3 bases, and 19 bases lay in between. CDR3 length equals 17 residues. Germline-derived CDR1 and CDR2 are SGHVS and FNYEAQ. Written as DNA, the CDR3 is TGTGCCAGCAGCTTAGTATCGAGAGGGGACACCAGCTACGAGCAGTACTTC. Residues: CASSLVSRGDTSYEQYF.

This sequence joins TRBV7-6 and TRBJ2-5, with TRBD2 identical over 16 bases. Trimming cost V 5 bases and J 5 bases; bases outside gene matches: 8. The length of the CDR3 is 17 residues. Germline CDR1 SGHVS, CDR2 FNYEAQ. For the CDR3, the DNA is TGTGCCAGCAGCAAGGGACTAGCGGGGGGGGTATCCGAGACCCAGTACTTC. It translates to CASSKGLAGGVSETQYF.

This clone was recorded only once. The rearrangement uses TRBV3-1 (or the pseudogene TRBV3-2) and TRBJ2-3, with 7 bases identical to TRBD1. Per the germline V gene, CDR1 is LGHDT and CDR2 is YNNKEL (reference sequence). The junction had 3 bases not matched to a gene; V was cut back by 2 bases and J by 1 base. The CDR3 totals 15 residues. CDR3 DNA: TGTGCCAGCAGCCAAACCGGGACAGGCACAGATACGCAGTATTTT. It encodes CASSQTGTGTDTQYF.

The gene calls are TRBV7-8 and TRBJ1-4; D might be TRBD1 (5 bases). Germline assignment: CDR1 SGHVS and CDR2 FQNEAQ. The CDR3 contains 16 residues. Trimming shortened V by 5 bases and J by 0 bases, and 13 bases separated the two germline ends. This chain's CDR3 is CASSTRGGATNEKLFF. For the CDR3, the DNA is TGTGCCAGCAGCACCCGCGGGGGGGCAACTAATGAAAAACTGTTTTTT.

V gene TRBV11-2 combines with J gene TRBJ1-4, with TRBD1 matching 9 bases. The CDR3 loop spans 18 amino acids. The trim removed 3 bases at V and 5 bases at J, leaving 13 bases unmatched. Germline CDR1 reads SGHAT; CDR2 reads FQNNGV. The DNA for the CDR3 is TGTGCCAGCAGCTTGGCCCGATATAGACAGGGGGGGAATGAAAAACTGTTTTTT. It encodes CASSLARYRQGGNEKLFF.

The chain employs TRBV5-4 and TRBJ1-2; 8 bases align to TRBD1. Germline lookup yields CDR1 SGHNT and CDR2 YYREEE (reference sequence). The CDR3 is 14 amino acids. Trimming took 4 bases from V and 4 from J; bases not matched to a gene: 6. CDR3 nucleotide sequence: TGTGCCAGCAGCCCTGGGGGACAGGTCTATGGCTACACCTTC. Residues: CASSPGGQVYGYTF.

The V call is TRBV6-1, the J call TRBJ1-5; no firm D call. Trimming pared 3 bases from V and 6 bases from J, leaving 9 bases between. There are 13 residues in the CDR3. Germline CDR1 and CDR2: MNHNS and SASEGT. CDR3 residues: CASSESRGQPQHF. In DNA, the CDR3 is TGTGCCAGCAGTGAGTCTCGGGGTCAGCCCCAGCATTTT.

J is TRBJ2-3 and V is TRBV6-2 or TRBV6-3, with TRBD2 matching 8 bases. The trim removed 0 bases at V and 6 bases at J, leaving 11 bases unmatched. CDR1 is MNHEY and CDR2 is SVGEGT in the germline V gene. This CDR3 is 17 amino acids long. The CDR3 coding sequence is TGTGCCAGCAGTTACTCATCCTCAACGGGGGGGTTCGATACGCAGTATTTT. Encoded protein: CASSYSSSTGGFDTQYF.

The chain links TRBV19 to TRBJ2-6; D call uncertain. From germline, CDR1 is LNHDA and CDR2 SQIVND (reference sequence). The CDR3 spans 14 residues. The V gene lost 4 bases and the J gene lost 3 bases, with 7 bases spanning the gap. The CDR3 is CASSSLSGANVLTF. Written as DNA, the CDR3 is TGTGCCAGTAGTAGCCTTAGTGGGGCCAACGTCCTGACTTTC.

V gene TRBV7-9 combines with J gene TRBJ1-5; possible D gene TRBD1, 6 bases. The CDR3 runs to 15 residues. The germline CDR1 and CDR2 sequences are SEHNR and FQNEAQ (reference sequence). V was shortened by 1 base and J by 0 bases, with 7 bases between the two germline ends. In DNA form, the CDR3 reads TGTGCCAGCAGCTTAGGGACAGCTAGCAATCAGCCCCAGCATTTT. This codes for CASSLGTASNQPQHF.

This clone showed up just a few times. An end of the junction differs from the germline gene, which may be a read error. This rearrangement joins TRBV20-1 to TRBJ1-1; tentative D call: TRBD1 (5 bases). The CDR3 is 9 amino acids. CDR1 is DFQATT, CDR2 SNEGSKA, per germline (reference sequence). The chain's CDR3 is CSARNTGHF. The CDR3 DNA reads TGCAGTGCTCGGAACACAGGCCACTTT.

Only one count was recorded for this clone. As DNA, the CDR3 is TGCGCCAGCAGCCTGGACAGTCCGAACACCGGGGAGCTGTTTTTT. This encodes CASSLDSPNTGELFF. The V and J genes are TRBV5-1 and TRBJ2-2; D may be TRBD1 (6 bases). The CDR3 is made up of 15 amino acids. V was pared by 4 bases and J by 0 bases, with 10 bases between. Germline CDR1 is SGHRS and CDR2 is YFSETQ.